This TCR beta chain stems from a study of blood T cells in healthy people across ages. Study-level findings and limits: PBMCs were not sorted, which prevented a conclusive comparison of naive versus antigen-experienced cells.

Germline CDR1 reads SQVTM; CDR2 reads ANQGSEA. V lost 0 bases, J lost 6 bases, and 17 bases lay in between. This CDR3 contains 15 residues. To note about this clonotype: Antigen: not known.

Sample-barcoded 5' priming and a J-beta primer mix drove a second PCR of 7 to 11 cycles. In TCRdb, the 5' RACE reads were re-called with MiXCR into one record per CDR3 protein. The table has about 1 million distinct CDR3 sequences, over 35% seen once; the top ten hold 15% to 20%. The genes are TRBV29-1 and TRBJ1-2, with D possibly matching TRBD1 (6 bases). Sequencing was performed on blood. The sequence was collected from a woman in her sixties or seventies in good health. This CDR3 is CSVEDHPQGPDGYTF. The CDR3 DNA sequence: TGCAGCGTTGAAGATCACCCCCAGGGGCCGGATGGCTACACCTTC.